What follows describes a single T cell receptor (beta chain). It lacks a known antigen. One base away there is no much larger clone; base qualities are not given. This specimen belongs to a study of cytomegalovirus exposure and HLA in healthy donors (dated by TCRdb to 2015 to 2018). About the full investigation: According to an earlier analysis of 550 to 750 of the donors, 150 million to 200 million T cells yielded 90 million to 130 million unique TCR beta sequences and around 280 Gb of sequence data. Class I and class II HLA loci were covered by the typing at four-digit resolution. The genetic ancestry cluster associated with self-reported Caucasian donors included about four fifths of the roughly 400 genotyped donors. Donor age, sex, ethnicity and CMV serostatus were collected together with the repertoire data. Around 330 gigabases of sequencing data and around 90 million unique TCR sequences made up an early release that covered about 640 HLA-typed donors. Using immunosequencing, the study profiled T cell repertoires from roughly 650 subjects and related those repertoires to cytomegalovirus serostatus. Along with the approximately 620-subject first cohort, a separate validation cohort of roughly 110 different subjects was used. A later analysis re-analyzed previously published TCR beta repertoires from 666 donors and added high-resolution HLA genotyping to study TCR occurrence patterns. The aim of the study was to test whether cataloging public T cell receptors could identify signatures of past pathogen exposure. High-throughput TCR immunosequencing, statistical association of individual TCRs with disease status, and machine learning were combined to predict cytomegalovirus infection status. A handful of DR-DQ haplotypes were handled as single units for association and clustering because linkage in the cohort was strong. All discovery cohort repertoires had been generated on a single sequencing platform. An earlier analysis of 500 to 650 of the donors applied high-throughput TCR beta sequencing to assess whether each TCR beta V gene segment acted as functional or pseudogenic. The number of donors typed differed by locus, with roughly 620-640 for A, B, C, DRB1 and DQB1, around 500 for DQA1, 606 for DPA1, and around 460 for DPB1. Genome-wide SNP genotypes for about 65% of the roughly 670 donors were used in a later genetic analysis, which treated that subset as a discovery cohort. The later analysis used no new phenotypic data to find candidate immune exposures, relying instead on TCR beta sequences and their occurrence across donors. Across 300 to 400 genotyped donors of the cohort, an average of approximately 240,000 unique TCR beta nucleotide sequences per donor were sequenced, and 15% to 20% of those sequences were non-productive.

What the research found in general, with its limitations: Because the 87-base-pair reads could not distinguish some IMGT-functional V segments, including TRBV6-2 and TRBV6-3, those segments were excluded. A further reported finding was that TCR beta sequences accurately predicted the HLA-A and HLA-B alleles for most subjects in the first cohort. A later genetic analysis reported fewer N-insertions in productive TCRs among donors in an Asian-associated ancestry cluster than the roughly 700-donor mean. A later analysis found that TCR association rates varied across HLA loci, with DRB1 alleles showing the most associated TCRs and HLA-C alleles the fewest. For the cohort, immune exposure information was limited to CMV serostatus. Because HLA typing was missing for some donors at each locus, association tests included only the typed subset. The cohort was sequenced for TCR beta chains only, and without alpha or paired-chain data the features that could be detected were limited. A total of roughly 160 TCR beta chains were listed by the study as associated with cytomegalovirus. Broadly in line with IMGT annotations, most TCR beta V segments showed up in productive rearrangements about 87% or about 30% of the time in an earlier analysis of 587 of the donors. While some public TCRs were present in many individuals, most TCR sequences turned up only very rarely across donors. In vitro tests confirmed that a few of the cytomegalovirus-associated TCR beta chains recognize cytomegalovirus antigens. Several of the top co-occurrence clusters appeared to be linked to parvovirus B19, influenza, CMV and Epstein-Barr virus, according to a later analysis. It was suggested by the authors that the approach could potentially be generalized to other disease states and immunological phenotypes. A group of highly shared sequence variants was considered likely to be a technical artifact of the sequencing pipeline. The presence/absence analyses assumed that sequencing depth was roughly uniform across donors, and that assumption may not be true. Compared with equally common non-associated chains, HLA-associated TCR beta chains in a later analysis were more clonally expanded and had lower generation probabilities. In a later analysis, most CMV-associated TCR beta chains were found to appear HLA-restricted, with HLA associations seemingly driven largely by CMV exposure. The classifier was reported to diagnose cytomegalovirus status with high specificity and sensitivity in both the original and validation cohorts. When HLA alleles, especially DR and DQ, strongly co-occurred, attributing TCR associations to individual alleles was difficult. Linkage disequilibrium might explain the correlated functional status among segregating V segments, but an unknown experimental factor could not be excluded. In a later analysis, more than 15,000 TCR beta sequences were associated with specific HLA alleles at a false discovery rate of 0.05. V-gene and J-gene trimming of TCR beta chains was associated with a missense DCLRE1C variant in a later genetic analysis, and the association was replicated in an independent cohort. Because counts were too low, roughly 16 rarely observed V segments, including chromosome 9 orphons, were excluded from the earlier analysis of around 640 of the donors.

The protocol used for the library was the immunoSEQ multiplex PCR assay. For the multiplex PCR, a mixture combining 60 forward primers for TCR Vbeta segments and 13 reverse primers for TCR Jbeta segments was used. The CDR3 region of rearranged TCR beta genes was amplified from genomic DNA by a multiplex PCR assay. The amplified TCR beta libraries were sequenced on the Illumina HiSeq System as 87-base-pair reads. The published analysis was carried out like this. Across the 670 or so repertoires, a later analysis counted tens of millions of unique TCR beta chains, approximately 12 million of which were shared by at least two donors. A nearest-neighbor algorithm error-corrected the raw reads and collapsed the reads into unique sequences, merging closely related sequences to remove PCR and sequencing errors. V, D and J gene segments were assigned by aligning CDR3 sequences to IMGT reference sequences. Each retained sequence needed at least a six-nucleotide match to both a V gene segment and a J gene segment. A rearrangement counted as productive if the CDR3 had no stop codons and remained in frame with V and J, and every other rearrangement counted as non-productive. CDR3 was defined according to IMGT convention as the region running from the second conserved V-encoded cysteine to the conserved J-encoded phenylalanine. The earlier analysis of approximately 590 of the donors excluded any sequence lacking an unambiguous match to a single V gene segment. An earlier analysis of some 610 of the donors called V segments functional above 56.7% productive rearrangements and segregating when the between-donor standard deviation exceeded 5%. A statistical classification framework was built to diagnose cytomegalovirus status from the catalog of TCR beta chain sequences. In a later analysis, TCR nucleotide sequences were compared against IMGT/GENE-DB human TR gene sequences so that V and J genes could be assigned. Using the TCRdist pipeline, a later analysis assigned CDR3 sequences along with most-parsimonious VDJ recombination scenarios. In a later analysis, each TCR beta chain was defined by its CDR3 amino acid sequence together with its V-gene family, and reads without a unique V-gene family were excluded. As a way to deal with suspected cross-contamination and a sequencing artifact, a later analysis dropped hundreds of nucleotide sequences that were highly shared and had low generation probability. In a later analysis, a clonal expansion index for each public chain was calculated from normalized within-repertoire ranks of inferred template counts. Generation probabilities in a later analysis came from a VDJ recombination model fitted to out-of-frame rearrangements, and those results were checked against IGoR. Hypergeometric tests were used in a later analysis to score TCR-TCR, TCR-HLA and TCR-CMV co-occurrence, with a repertoire-size bias correction applied to the TCR pairs. A later analysis estimated false discovery rates by permuting HLA or CMV assignments 20 times. A later analysis grouped co-occurring TCRs with DBSCAN, adding TCRdist sequence similarity when clustering within HLA-allele-positive subsets. Repertoires with fewer than 30,000 or more than 120,000 public chains were left out of co-occurrence clustering, as were roughly five repertoires with anomalous nucleotide sharing. The immuneACCESS repertoire file appears here via TCRdb, limited to in-frame rearrangements. These files lack a portion of the clones; in checked studies, under half of the deficit traces to unresolved V genes, and the cause of the others is not known. V, J and clone size reflect that table, while D and trimming were determined from the DNA. Across this sample there are over 150,000 clones, with almost 85% seen only once. Of the sample, 4.8% falls within the top ten clones.

Deletion took 1 base off V and 1 base off J, with a span of 13 bases between the germline ends. From the germline V gene, CDR1 is MNHNS and CDR2 is SASEGT. Its CDR3 holds 16 amino acids, cysteine through phenylalanine. The retained sequence is limited to the CDR3, 48 bases, with the frame set at the first base. In total, approximately 610 healthy bone marrow donors made up the cohort. At the time of sampling, all cohort members were nominally healthy, though unrecorded immune exposures were likely present. The donor was CMV seropositive and belonged to the group of 250 to 300 seropositive cohort members. Every donor gave a peripheral blood sample, and the peripheral blood mononuclear cells from that sample were used for TCR beta sequencing. Genomic DNA extraction from the blood cell samples was performed with the Qiagen DNeasy Blood Extraction Kit.

What was sequenced was PBMCs. This chain is built from TRBV6-1 and TRBJ1-1, with the D gene too uncertain to name. This clonotype originated in a girl between 10 and 17 years old in good health and CMV-seropositive. The DNA is as follows: TGTGCCAGCAGTGAAGGAAAGGGAGTTAAGAACACTGAAGCTTTCTTT. This codes for CASSEGKGVKNTEAFF.